The clone carrying this TCR beta chain was picked up one time. Its cognate antigen is unknown. This CDR3 comprises 13 residues. The germline gives CDR1 SGHAT, CDR2 FQNNGV. V lost 2 bases to trimming and J lost 5 bases, with 9 bases between them. This entry comes from a study of T cell responses to AZD1222 COVID-19 vaccine. Findings and caveats of the study: Donors were largely white British and mainly female; clonal diversity was possibly underestimated. Seropositive AZD1222 recipients at baseline numbered only five or six.

Profiling relied on immunoSEQ multiplex PCR, and the TCRdb table lists in-frame clones only, not all of them. The table has fewer than 85,000 clones, around 89% seen once. The chain joins TRBV11-2 to TRBJ2-5; D is possibly TRBD1 or TRBD2 (5 bases each). The receptor was isolated from an adult who received the MenACWY meningococcal vaccine as a control. Sequencing was performed on peripheral blood, taken 28 days after the second dose of the MenACWY control vaccine. The CDR3 sequence: CASSLPGTETQYF. CDR3 DNA sequence: TGTGCCAGCAGCTTACCCGGGACGGAGACCCAGTACTTC.